Described below is a single T cell receptor (beta chain) sequence and its context. Random hexamers were used to reverse transcribe the RNA input (0.5 to 1 ug). A single record per CDR3 protein comes from TCRdb applying MiXCR to the immunoSEQ multiplex PCR reads. The sample has around 180,000 distinct CDR3 sequences, about 94% seen once. FACS enriched CD8+ TEMRA cells, while bulk CD8+ and CD4+ were negatively isolated. This sample is part of a study of CD8 T cells in Susac syndrome. The sample comprised CD4+ T cells from PBMCs. The receptor was derived from a human donor with multiple sclerosis.

The CDR3 is CATSRDRMPAFF. In DNA, the CDR3 is TGTGCCACCAGCAGAGACAGGATGCCAGCTTTCTTT. The chain is built from TRBV15 and TRBJ1-1, with no clear D. V was cut by 0 bases and J by 10 bases, with 9 bases left in between. The CDR3 covers 12 residues. Per the germline V gene, CDR1 is LNHNV and CDR2 is YYDKDF (reference sequence).